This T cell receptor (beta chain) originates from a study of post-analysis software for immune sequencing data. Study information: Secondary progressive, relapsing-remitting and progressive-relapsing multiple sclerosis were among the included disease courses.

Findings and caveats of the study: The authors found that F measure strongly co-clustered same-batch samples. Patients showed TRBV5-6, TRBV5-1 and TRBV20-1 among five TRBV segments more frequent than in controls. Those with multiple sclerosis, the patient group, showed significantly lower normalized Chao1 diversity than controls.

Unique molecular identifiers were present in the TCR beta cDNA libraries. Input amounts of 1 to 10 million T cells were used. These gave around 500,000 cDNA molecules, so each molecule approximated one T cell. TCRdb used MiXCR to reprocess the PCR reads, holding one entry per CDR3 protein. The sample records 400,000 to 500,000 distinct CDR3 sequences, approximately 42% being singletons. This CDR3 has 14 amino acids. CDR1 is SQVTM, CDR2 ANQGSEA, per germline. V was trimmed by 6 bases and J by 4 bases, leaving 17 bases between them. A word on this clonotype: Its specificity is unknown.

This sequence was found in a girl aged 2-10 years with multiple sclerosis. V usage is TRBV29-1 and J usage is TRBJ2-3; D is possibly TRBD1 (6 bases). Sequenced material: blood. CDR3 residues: CSVPELGGADTQYF. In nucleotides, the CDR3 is TGCAGCGTCCCGGAGCTAGGGGGAGCAGATACGCAGTATTTT.